The 14 T cell receptor beta chains in this list originate from one sample, sequenced in a study of blood T cell repertoires in COVID-19. The data were produced by immunoSEQ multiplex PCR, yet TCRdb's version contains in-frame clones alone and is incomplete. The sample shows 150,000 or so clones, more than 65% of them seen only once. The sample was peripheral blood. The source of these receptors is a woman aged 55-70 years with acute or convalescent COVID-19.

On this clone itself: The identical CDR3 is also encoded by other nucleotide sequences in the sample. CDR3 amino acids: CAWSAGDNQPQHF. As DNA, the CDR3 is TGTGCCTGGAGTGCAGGGGACAATCAGCCCCAGCATTTT. V and J are TRBV30 and TRBJ1-5, with TRBD1 as a possible D gene (6 bases). Deletions cut 1 base from V and 3 bases from J, with 7 bases between. This CDR3 has 13 amino acids. Germline CDR1 is GTSNPN and CDR2 is SVGIG (reference sequence).

The V call is TRBV2, the J call TRBJ2-2, with 8 bases aligning to TRBD2. The CDR3 has 14 amino acids. The V segment lost 4 bases and the J segment 5 bases; nucleotides outside the gene matches: 3. Looked up from germline, CDR1 is SNHLY and CDR2 is FYNNEI. CDR3 bases: TGTGCCAGCAGTGCAGCGGGAGAAACCGGGGAGCTGTTTTTT. Translated: CASSAAGETGELFF.

The chain combines TRBV5-4 with TRBJ2-5; 7 bases are a match to TRBD2. Germline V lookup: CDR1 SGHNT, CDR2 YYREEE (reference sequence). This CDR3 region has 14 residues. V was clipped by 4 bases and J by 7 bases; unmatched bases: 10. The CDR3 region is CASSIDLAEGTQYF. The CDR3 coding sequence is TGTGCCAGCAGCATCGACCTAGCGGAAGGGACCCAGTACTTC.

CDR3 DNA: TGTGCCAGCAGCCCAACGGGAGGAGACTATAATTCACCCCTCCACTTT. This sequence encodes CASSPTGGDYNSPLHF. This rearrangement joins TRBV9 to TRBJ1-6; no reliable D call. With 4 bases removed from V and 3 bases from J, the gap between germline ends came to 14 bases. This CDR3 has 16 amino acids. CDR1 SGDLS and CDR2 YYNGEE come from the germline V gene.

This clone has only one observation. The V and J genes are TRBV18 and TRBJ2-7, with 12 bases aligning to TRBD2. This CDR3 contains 15 residues. After removal of 3 bases from V and 7 bases from J, the junction contained 7 bases not matched to a gene. CDR1 is KGHSH, CDR2 LQKENI, per germline. CDR3 nucleotide sequence: TGTGCCAGCTCACCCCTAGCGGGAGGGCCGAGGGAGCAGTACTTC. This codes for CASSPLAGGPREQYF.

This chain connects TRBV12-3 or TRBV12-4 to TRBJ1-2; maybe TRBD1 (5 bases). The CDR3 runs to 12 residues. V shed 2 bases and J shed 5 bases, with 6 bases lying between them. The CDR3 nucleotides read TGTGCCAGCAGTTTACCAGGGTATGGCTACACCTTC. It encodes CASSLPGYGYTF.

This CDR3 reads CASSLGTSGSNEQFF. The DNA of the CDR3 is TGTGCCAGCAGCTTAGGGACTAGCGGGAGTAATGAGCAGTTCTTC. The chain uses TRBV7-3 and TRBJ2-1; 14 bases are shared with TRBD2. This CDR3 is 15 amino acids long. Germline V lookup: CDR1 SGHTA, CDR2 FQGTGA. The V segment lost 2 bases and the J segment 7 bases; nucleotides outside the gene matches: 1.

V is TRBV11-3 and J is TRBJ1-1, with D hard to call. V was trimmed by 3 bases and J by 0 bases, leaving 14 bases between them. The CDR3 runs to 16 residues. The germline V gene encodes CDR1 SGHNT and CDR2 YENEEA. The CDR3 protein is CASSFNKGALNTEAFF. In DNA form, the CDR3 reads TGTGCCAGCAGCTTCAACAAGGGAGCCCTGAACACTGAAGCTTTCTTT.

The count of this clone is one. The rearrangement uses TRBV28 and TRBJ2-5, with D tentatively TRBD1 (5 bases). Trimming pared 7 bases from V and 3 bases from J, leaving 18 bases between. The CDR3 loop spans 15 amino acids. Germline CDR1 reads MDHEN; CDR2 reads SYDVKM. CDR3 protein: CASKTKWAGKETQYF. The CDR3 DNA sequence: TGTGCCAGCAAAACGAAATGGGCAGGGAAAGAGACCCAGTACTTC.

This clone appeared a few times. The rearrangement uses TRBV7-2 and TRBJ2-7; no clear D. CDR3 length: 15 amino acids. Germline V gives CDR1 SGHTA, CDR2 FQGNSA. Trimming pared 1 base from V and 0 bases from J, leaving 10 bases between. Here the CDR3 reads CASSLEFTYSYEQYF. The DNA for the CDR3 is TGTGCCAGCAGCTTAGAATTTACCTACTCCTACGAGCAGTACTTC.

The chain is built from TRBV11-1 and TRBJ2-3, with a possible D match to TRBD1 (6 bases). Trimming left V 0 bases short and J 4 bases short, with 20 bases between. Germline CDR1 and CDR2: SGHAT and FQDESV (reference sequence). The CDR3 sequence is 18 residues long. The CDR3 loop reads CASSLARRSRGGSDTQYF. CDR3 bases: TGTGCCAGCAGCTTAGCGCGACGGTCCAGGGGTGGCTCAGATACGCAGTATTTT.

V and J are TRBV6-5 and TRBJ2-2, with D maybe TRBD1 (5 bases). Deletions cut 6 bases from V and 5 bases from J, with 13 bases between. Germline V lookup: CDR1 MNHEY, CDR2 SVGAGI. The CDR3 has 14 residues. The CDR3 DNA is TGTGCCAGCAGAAGACAGTTGATGACCGGGGAGCTGTTTTTT. Amino acids: CASRRQLMTGELFF.

This clone was detected only a few times. V usage is TRBV2 and J usage is TRBJ2-5; tentative D call: TRBD2 (5 bases). The ends were cut back, 11 bases at V and 6 bases at J, with 10 bases in the middle. Germline CDR1 SNHLY, CDR2 FYNNEI. The CDR3 sequence is 10 residues long. CDR3 sequence: CAAGGQTQYF. The CDR3 DNA is TGTGCCGCCGGAGGACAGACCCAGTACTTC.

This clone was observed a handful of times. V and J are TRBV6-2 or TRBV6-3 and TRBJ2-7; no definite D call. Germline V gene sequence: CDR1 MNHEY, CDR2 SVGEGT. Trimming removed 3 bases at V and 6 bases at J, with 9 bases between. This CDR3 contains 12 residues. CDR3 in amino acids: CASSYGRLEQYF. As DNA, the CDR3 is TGTGCCAGCAGTTATGGCAGGCTCGAGCAGTACTTC.